Listed here are 16 T cell receptor beta chains from one sample, sequenced in a study of blood T cell repertoires in COVID-19. Produced via immunoSEQ multiplex PCR; TCRdb's table is partial and in-frame only. In the table there are some 110,000 clones, roughly nine tenths of which are singletons. The specimen was peripheral blood. The receptors were sampled from a man in his forties with acute or convalescent COVID-19.

The chain uses TRBV6-5 and TRBJ1-2; D is unclear. The CDR3 contains 15 residues. V dropped 0 bases and J dropped 8 bases, with 16 bases sitting between them. CDR1 MNHEY and CDR2 SVGAGI come from the germline V gene. The CDR3 region has the DNA TGTGCCAGCAGTTACTCGAAAGGCTCAGGAGGCGGCTACACCTTC. It encodes CASSYSKGSGGGYTF.

The chain employs TRBV4-1 and TRBJ1-1; D is ambiguous. The germline gives CDR1 MGHRA, CDR2 YSYEKL. The length of the CDR3 is 15 residues. V shed 1 base and J shed 4 bases, with 13 bases lying between them. CDR3 bases: TGCGCCAGCAGCCAAGTTCCGGGTCTGGGCACTGAAGCTTTCTTT. Residues: CASSQVPGLGTEAFF.

Comments on this clone: The sample contains more than one DNA sequence encoding this CDR3. This chain links TRBV11-3 with TRBJ2-3; D not certain. Trimming took 5 bases from V and 0 from J, leaving 6 bases between them. Germline loops: CDR1 SGHNT, CDR2 YENEEA. The length of the CDR3 is 13 residues. The CDR3 DNA reads TGTGCCAGCAGCCCCACTAGCACAGATACGCAGTATTTT. Translation: CASSPTSTDTQYF.

The chain couples TRBV27 to TRBJ1-1; TRBD1 matches at 8 bases. This CDR3 comprises 14 residues. The V and J ends lost 5 bases and 5 bases, in that order; junction bases with no gene match: 7. Germline CDR1 reads MNHEY; CDR2 reads SMNVEV (reference sequence). CDR3 sequence: CASSPRGLGTEAFF. The CDR3 coding sequence is TGTGCCAGCAGTCCCAGGGGGCTAGGGACTGAAGCTTTCTTT.

The chain links TRBV11-3 to TRBJ2-7; a possible D gene is TRBD1 (6 bases). Trimming shortened V by 3 bases and J by 2 bases, and 14 bases separated the two germline ends. CDR3 length equals 15 residues. Germline V lookup: CDR1 SGHNT, CDR2 YENEEA. CDR3: CASSFRQARPYEQYF. DNA of the CDR3: TGTGCCAGCAGCTTTCGACAGGCCCGCCCCTACGAGCAGTACTTC.

The count of this clone is one. The chain has TRBV19 and TRBJ2-1; 12 nucleotides match TRBD1. V trimming: 7 bases; J trimming: 1 base; junction bases outside the gene matches: 2. Germline V CDR1 and CDR2: LNHDA, SQIVND (reference sequence). The CDR3 length is 15 residues. The CDR3 loop is CASKGQGASYNEQFF. CDR3 coding DNA: TGTGCCAGTAAGGGACAGGGGGCTTCCTACAATGAGCAGTTCTTC.

The chain couples TRBV30 to TRBJ1-6; the D gene is possibly TRBD1 (5 bases). This CDR3 is built from 16 residues. The V end was cut by 0 bases, the J end by 1 base, with 10 bases between. CDR1 is GTSNPN and CDR2 is SVGIG in the germline V gene (reference sequence). The CDR3 nucleotides are TGTGCCTGGAGTGTACTGGGGGGTTCCTATAATTCACCCCTCCACTTT. Translation gives CAWSVLGGSYNSPLHF.

The rearrangement uses TRBV12-3 or TRBV12-4 and TRBJ1-1; D is uncertain. The CDR3 consists of 13 residues. The V and J ends lost 2 bases and 5 bases respectively, with 9 bases between them. CDR3 protein: CASSLLWATEAFF. The CDR3 DNA follows: TGTGCCAGCAGTTTATTATGGGCTACTGAAGCTTTCTTT.

This chain uses TRBV4-1 with TRBJ1-2; 8 nucleotides line up with TRBD1. V lost 0 bases and J lost 7; bases outside the gene matches: 7. Germline-derived CDR1 and CDR2 are MGHRA and YSYEKL. The CDR3 loop spans 15 amino acids. The CDR3 reads CASSQDLSGGSGYTF. Here the CDR3 DNA reads TGCGCCAGCAGCCAAGATCTCTCAGGGGGCTCTGGCTACACCTTC.

The chain is built from TRBV11-3 and TRBJ2-2; D might be TRBD2 (6 bases). The ends were cut back, 5 bases at V and 3 bases at J, with 16 bases in the middle. Germline assignment: CDR1 SGHNT and CDR2 YENEEA. The CDR3 consists of 16 residues. In nucleotides, the CDR3 is TGTGCCAGCAGCCCGAGTCTAGCGTGGGACACCGGGGAGCTGTTTTTT. It translates to CASSPSLAWDTGELFF.

The CDR3 sequence is CASSYAAGGPQPQHF. The DNA for the CDR3 is TGTGCCAGCAGTTACGCGGCAGGGGGGCCTCAGCCCCAGCATTTT. The gene calls are TRBV6-6 and TRBJ1-5, with 7 nucleotides matching TRBD1. The CDR3 extends over 15 amino acids. V shed 2 bases, J shed 6 bases, and the junction held 7 bases outside the gene matches. Germline V gene data show CDR1 as MNHNY and CDR2 as SVGAGI (reference sequence).

This clone was detected a few times. V is TRBV7-2 and J is TRBJ1-5; D is ambiguous. The germline V and J ends were trimmed by 5 bases and 6 bases, with 17 bases remaining between them. Per germline, CDR1 SGHTA and CDR2 FQGNSA. This CDR3 region has 15 residues. The CDR3 spells CASSRSTGMSQPQHF. The CDR3 coding sequence is TGTGCCAGCAGCAGATCTACGGGGATGAGTCAGCCCCAGCATTTT.

V usage is TRBV6-5 and J usage is TRBJ2-7, with 11 bases aligning to TRBD1. Germline assignment: CDR1 MNHEY and CDR2 SVGAGI. There are 15 residues in the CDR3. J lost 3 bases, V lost 3 bases, and 4 bases had no gene match. The chain's CDR3 is CASSYGQGADYEQYF. CDR3 coding DNA: TGTGCCAGCAGTTATGGACAGGGGGCCGACTACGAGCAGTACTTC.

This clone was counted a few times. Its ends do not fully match the called genes, so a read error is possible. The chain combines TRBV7-3 with TRBJ2-5, with a weak D call TRBD2 (7 bases). From germline, CDR1 is SGHTA and CDR2 FQGTGA. This CDR3 region has 15 residues. CDR3 DNA sequence: TGTGCCAGTAGCTTATACGGGGGGCGCGGGGAGACCCAGTACTTC. The encoded protein is CASSLYGGRGETQYF. Full variable domain (rest looked up from reference TRBV7-3 and TRBJ2-5): GAGVSQTPSNKVTEKGKYVELRCDPISGHTALYWYRQSLGQGPEFLIYFQGTGAADDSGLPNDRFFAVRPEGSVSTLKIQRTERGDSAVYLCASSLYGGRGETQYFGPGTRLLVL.

This sequence joins TRBV3-1 (or the pseudogene TRBV3-2) and TRBJ2-5, with 9 bases matching TRBD1. Unmatched junction bases numbered 2, after V lost 2 bases and J lost 1 base. The germline V gene encodes CDR1 LGHDT and CDR2 YNNKEL (reference sequence). The CDR3 has 15 residues. The CDR3 region has the DNA TGTGCCAGCAGCCAACCGGGACAGGGCCAAGAGACCCAGTACTTC. This encodes CASSQPGQGQETQYF.

The chain joins TRBV10-3 to TRBJ2-7; TRBD1 matches at 7 bases. This CDR3 has 15 residues. Germline V CDR1 and CDR2: ENHRY, SYGVKD. The trim removed 7 bases at V and 3 bases at J, leaving 12 bases unmatched. Here the CDR3 DNA reads TGTGCCATCATGGTGTCGGGGACAGCGAGCTACGAGCAGTACTTC. Amino acid sequence: CAIMVSGTASYEQYF.